This T cell receptor beta chain is from a study of blood T cell repertoires in COVID-19. Assay used: immunoSEQ multiplex PCR; TCRdb lists only in-frame clones, some missing. This table holds hundreds of thousands of clones, 83% found once. This TCR derives from a woman aged 45-65 years with acute or convalescent COVID-19. Material for sequencing was peripheral blood.

CDR3: CASSISRAGGTEAFF. DNA for the CDR3: TGTGCCAGTAGTATTAGCAGGGCGGGGGGCACTGAAGCTTTCTTT. The chain carries TRBV19 and TRBJ1-1; D is possibly TRBD1 (5 bases). The CDR3 covers 15 residues. Trimming pared 3 bases from V and 4 bases from J, leaving 15 bases between. The germline CDR1 and CDR2 sequences are LNHDA and SQIVND (reference sequence).